The 26 T cell receptor beta chains reported below all come from one sample, sequenced in a study of cytomegalovirus exposure and HLA in healthy donors. 60 Vbeta and 13 Jbeta primers were used in PCR. This table comes from immunoSEQ multiplex PCR, and its TCRdb copy is limited to in-frame clones, with some not included. The repertoire holds 110,000 to 150,000 clones, with over 60% as singletons. The sample comprised PBMCs. The receptors come from a woman aged 40 to 50 in good health and CMV-seronegative.

The chain uses TRBV30 and TRBJ2-7; TRBD2 matches at 7 bases. Germline CDR1 GTSNPN, CDR2 SVGIG (reference sequence). With V trimmed by 0 bases and J by 0 bases, 2 bases remained unmatched. The CDR3 is 14 residues long. CDR3 amino acids: CAWSVAGASYEQYF. CDR3 DNA sequence: TGTGCCTGGAGTGTCGCGGGAGCCTCCTACGAGCAGTACTTC.

As DNA, the CDR3 is TGCGCCAGCAGGCGGGGACAGGGGGCTTTCGACGAGCAGTACTTC. Translation gives CASRRGQGAFDEQYF. The rearrangement uses TRBV5-1 and TRBJ2-7; 12 bases agree with TRBD1. Germline assignment: CDR1 SGHRS and CDR2 YFSETQ. The CDR3 is 15 residues long. The V and J ends lost 5 bases and 5 bases, in that order; junction bases with no gene match: 8.

V gene TRBV4-1 combines with J gene TRBJ1-3; unclear D gene. Germline V lookup: CDR1 MGHRA, CDR2 YSYEKL. Trimming removed 2 bases from V and 9 bases from J, with 17 bases in between. The CDR3 contains 15 residues. The DNA for the CDR3 is TGCGCCAGCAGCCAATCTGAGGTCTCAGCGGGCACCATATATTTT. Translated, it gives CASSQSEVSAGTIYF.

The genes are TRBV5-1 and TRBJ1-2; TRBD1 matches at 7 bases. V gave up 4 bases and J gave up 3 bases; unmatched junction bases: 9. The CDR3 length is 15 residues. Germline values: CDR1 SGHRS, CDR2 YFSETQ. DNA for the CDR3: TGCGCCAGCAGCACCTTGACAGGGAACTACTATGGCTACACCTTC. Protein product: CASSTLTGNYYGYTF. The variable domain in full, completed from reference TRBV5-1 and TRBJ1-2, reads KAGVTQTPRYLIKTRGQQVTLSCSPISGHRSVSWYQQTPGQGLQFLFEYFSETQRNKGNFPGRFSGRQFSNSRSEMNVSTLELGDSALYLCASSTLTGNYYGYTFGSGTRLTVV.

The gene calls are TRBV2 and TRBJ2-7, with D perhaps matching TRBD1 (5 bases). CDR3 length: 13 residues. Germline V gene data show CDR1 as SNHLY and CDR2 as FYNNEI. V was pared by 6 bases and J by 3 bases, with 12 bases between. The chain's CDR3 is CASSPDTVYEQYF. The CDR3 bases are TGTGCCAGCAGCCCGGACACGGTCTACGAGCAGTACTTC.

This clone was seen more than once but under ten times. The chain employs TRBV6-5 and TRBJ1-1; perhaps TRBD1 as D (5 bases). V gave up 5 bases and J gave up 8 bases, with 15 bases separating them. The CDR3 is made up of 13 amino acids. The V gene's germline CDR1 is MNHEY and CDR2 SVGAGI. CDR3 residues: CASSTQGTIEAFF. DNA of the CDR3: TGTGCCAGCAGTACCCAGGGTACCATCGAAGCTTTCTTT.

The chain employs TRBV7-8 and TRBJ1-2, with 10 positions matching TRBD1. CDR1 and CDR2 (germline): SGHVS, FQNEAQ. The V and J ends lost 6 bases and 4 bases, in that order; junction bases with no gene match: 8. This CDR3 region has 15 residues. The CDR3 DNA sequence: TGTGCCAGCAGGCCGGGACAGGGGTTGACCTATGGCTACACCTTC. Protein product: CASRPGQGLTYGYTF.

This clone was picked up a small number of times. This chain connects TRBV4-1 to TRBJ2-3; D is undetermined. Germline CDR1 and CDR2: MGHRA and YSYEKL. This CDR3 contains 13 residues. V lost 0 bases to trimming and J lost 6 bases, with 7 bases between them. CDR3 sequence: CASSQDISDTQYF. The CDR3, as DNA: TGCGCCAGCAGCCAAGATATTAGCGATACGCAGTATTTT.

This clone was found once. The germline gene is not matched at one end of the junction; a read error may be the cause. The DNA of the CDR3 is TGTTCCAGCATCAGGACTAGCGGGGGGGGAACAGATACGCAGTATTTT. Protein product: CSSIRTSGGGTDTQYF. The V and J genes are TRBV7-9 and TRBJ2-3, with TRBD2 matching 15 bases. This CDR3 has 16 residues. Germline V CDR1 and CDR2: SEHNR, FQNEAQ (reference sequence).

This chain connects TRBV7-8 to TRBJ2-7, with D uncertain. The germline V and J ends were trimmed by 3 bases and 3 bases, with 15 bases remaining between them. The germline V gene has CDR1 SGHVS and CDR2 FQNEAQ. The CDR3 covers 15 residues. CDR3 in amino acids: CASSFERIPNYEQYF. The CDR3 DNA is TGTGCCAGCAGCTTTGAGAGGATCCCCAACTACGAGCAGTACTTC.

The chain combines TRBV27 with TRBJ1-1, with D tentatively TRBD1 (5 bases). The CDR3 is made up of 13 amino acids. Germline V lookup: CDR1 MNHEY, CDR2 SMNVEV (reference sequence). V was cut by 5 bases and J by 1 base, with 8 bases left in between. CDR3 sequence: CASSRTTNTEAFF. As DNA, the CDR3 is TGTGCCAGCAGTAGGACAACGAACACTGAAGCTTTCTTT.

This chain joins TRBV9 and TRBJ2-5; 7 bases map to TRBD1. CDR1 and CDR2 from the germline V gene are SGDLS and YYNGEE. The CDR3 is made up of 15 amino acids. The junction had 4 bases not matched to a gene; V was cut back by 0 bases and J by 2 bases. The CDR3 DNA reads as TGTGCCAGCAGCGTAGACGGCAGGGGGCAAGAGACCCAGTACTTC. Its translation is CASSVDGRGQETQYF.

The J gene is TRBJ1-6, the V gene TRBV20-1; D uncertain. This CDR3 is built from 11 residues. Trimming took off 6 bases at V and 6 bases at J, with 6 bases between the two ends. Germline CDR1 reads DFQATT; CDR2 reads SNEGSKA (reference sequence). The CDR3 nucleotides read TGCAGTGCGGGAGGTAATTCACCCCTCCACTTT. This gives the protein CSAGGNSPLHF.

The genes are TRBV5-1 and TRBJ1-6; 8 bases are a match to TRBD1. The CDR3 runs to 16 residues. Looked up from germline, CDR1 is SGHRS and CDR2 is YFSETQ. The V segment lost 1 base and the J segment 3 bases; nucleotides outside the gene matches: 3. In DNA, the CDR3 is TGCGCCAGCAGCTTGCTACAGGGGGTCTATAATTCACCCCTCCACTTT. Translated: CASSLLQGVYNSPLHF.

J is TRBJ1-1 and V is TRBV6-5, with 9 positions matching TRBD1. CDR1 and CDR2 from the germline V gene are MNHEY and SVGAGI. CDR3 length equals 14 residues. The V and J ends lost 3 bases and 7 bases, in that order; junction bases with no gene match: 6. Here the CDR3 reads CASSYSDRGNEAFF. The CDR3, as DNA: TGTGCCAGCAGTTATTCTGACAGGGGGAATGAAGCTTTCTTT.

The chain is built from TRBV9 and TRBJ2-5; D may be TRBD1 (5 bases). V shed 0 bases and J shed 1 base, with 13 bases lying between them. The CDR3 extends over 16 amino acids. Germline V gene data show CDR1 as SGDLS and CDR2 as YYNGEE. The CDR3 region is CASSVVVDSPQETQYF. Written as DNA, the CDR3 is TGTGCCAGCAGCGTAGTCGTCGACAGCCCCCAAGAGACCCAGTACTTC.

The chain recombines TRBV7-2 with TRBJ2-7; 8 nucleotides agree with TRBD2. The CDR3 covers 13 residues. The V and J ends lost 5 bases and 5 bases, in that order; junction bases with no gene match: 5. Germline-derived CDR1 and CDR2 are SGHTA and FQGNSA. The DNA of the CDR3 is TGTGCCAGCAGCGCCGGGAGGGCAGACGAGCAGTACTTC. Amino acids: CASSAGRADEQYF.

This clone was counted only a few times. The CDR3 here is CASSPVRGRRDNEQFF. CDR3 bases: TGTGCCAGCAGCCCGGTCCGGGGGAGGCGGGACAATGAGCAGTTCTTC. This chain connects TRBV11-2 to TRBJ2-1; D possibly corresponds to TRBD2 (6 bases). CDR1 SGHAT and CDR2 FQNNGV come from the germline V gene. V lost 5 bases, J lost 5 bases, and 19 bases lay in between. The CDR3 length is 16 residues.

This clone appeared a single time. The chain uses TRBV7-2 and TRBJ2-1; D remains unclear. Germline V gene lookup returns CDR1 SGHTA and CDR2 FQGNSA. The CDR3 runs 15 residues. V lost 3 bases to trimming and J lost 1 base, with 10 bases between them. The chain's CDR3 is CASSFQAISYNEQFF. The CDR3 DNA reads TGTGCCAGCAGCTTTCAAGCGATTTCCTACAATGAGCAGTTCTTC.

The chain carries TRBV13 and TRBJ2-2; a weak D match, TRBD1 (6 bases). V was shortened by 2 bases and J by 5 bases, with 15 bases between the two germline ends. Germline-derived CDR1 and CDR2 are PRHDT and FYEKMQ (reference sequence). This CDR3 is built from 16 residues. CDR3 protein: CASSLTGYTETGELFF. CDR3 bases: TGTGCCAGCAGCTTAACAGGGTACACGGAGACCGGGGAGCTGTTTTTT.

This rearrangement joins TRBV7-9 to TRBJ2-5; D is possibly TRBD1 (8 bases). Trimming shortened V by 0 bases and J by 5 bases, and 19 bases separated the two germline ends. Germline V gene lookup returns CDR1 SEHNR and CDR2 FQNEAQ (reference sequence). The CDR3 runs to 17 residues. The CDR3 coding sequence is TGTGCCAGCAGCTTAGCGGGAGGGCAGGGGGCGTTCGAGACCCAGTACTTC. Translating it yields CASSLAGGQGAFETQYF.

V usage is TRBV18 and J usage is TRBJ1-1; D is perhaps TRBD1 (5 bases). Looked up from germline, CDR1 is KGHSH and CDR2 is LQKENI. The CDR3 length is 13 residues. V dropped 6 bases and J dropped 4 bases, with 12 bases sitting between them. The CDR3 loop is CASSGGVGTEAFF. In DNA form, the CDR3 reads TGTGCCAGCTCGGGGGGGGTGGGCACTGAAGCTTTCTTT.

The chain carries TRBV2 and TRBJ1-3; D unclear. Germline loops: CDR1 SNHLY, CDR2 FYNNEI. Trimming shortened V by 4 bases and J by 4 bases, and 8 bases separated the two germline ends. CDR3 length equals 13 residues. CDR3 sequence (DNA): TGTGCCAGCAGTGGCCAAGAGGGAAACACCATATATTTT. Its protein product is CASSGQEGNTIYF.

The gene calls are TRBV14 and TRBJ2-1, with D perhaps matching TRBD2 (6 bases). The V end was cut by 1 base, the J end by 11 bases, with 6 bases between. The CDR3 length is 11 residues. Germline V gene data show CDR1 as SGHDN and CDR2 as FVKESK. This chain's CDR3 is CASSQGGKQFF. The CDR3 nucleotides read TGTGCCAGCAGCCAAGGCGGGAAGCAGTTCTTC.

The rearrangement links TRBV19 to TRBJ2-1; 12 positions match TRBD2. Germline values: CDR1 LNHDA, CDR2 SQIVND (reference sequence). With 2 bases clipped from V and 8 bases from J, the junction kept 4 bases outside the gene matches. This CDR3 has 15 amino acids. This CDR3 is CASSISLAGGHEQFF. The DNA of the CDR3 is TGTGCCAGTAGTATATCCCTAGCGGGGGGGCATGAGCAGTTCTTC.

This clone was detected only a few times. The chain is built from TRBV6-5 and TRBJ1-5; TRBD1 is a possible D gene (5 bases). The CDR3 runs 13 residues. V lost 4 bases and J 7 bases, leaving 11 bases between the germline ends. The germline V gene encodes CDR1 MNHEY and CDR2 SVGAGI. In DNA, the CDR3 is TGTGCCAGCAGTTGGGGGGTCCGGCAGCCCCAGCATTTT. This gives the protein CASSWGVRQPQHF.